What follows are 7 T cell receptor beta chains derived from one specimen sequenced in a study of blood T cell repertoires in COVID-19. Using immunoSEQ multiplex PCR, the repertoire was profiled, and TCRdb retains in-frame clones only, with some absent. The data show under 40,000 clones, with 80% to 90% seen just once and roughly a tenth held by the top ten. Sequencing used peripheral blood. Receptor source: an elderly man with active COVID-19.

CDR3 sequence (DNA): TGTGCCAGCAGTCCATTACTGTATGGCTACACCTTC. This gives the protein CASSPLLYGYTF. The genes are TRBV7-9 and TRBJ1-2, with no clear D. Trimming took 6 bases from V and 5 from J, leaving 10 bases between them. This CDR3 is 12 amino acids long. Germline-derived CDR1 and CDR2 are SEHNR and FQNEAQ (reference sequence).

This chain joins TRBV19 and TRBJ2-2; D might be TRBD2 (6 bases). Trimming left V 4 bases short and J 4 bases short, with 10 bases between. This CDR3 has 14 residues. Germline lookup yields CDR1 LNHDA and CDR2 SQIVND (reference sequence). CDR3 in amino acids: CASSTGLLTGELFF. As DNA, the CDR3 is TGTGCCAGTAGTACGGGACTCCTCACCGGGGAGCTGTTTTTT.

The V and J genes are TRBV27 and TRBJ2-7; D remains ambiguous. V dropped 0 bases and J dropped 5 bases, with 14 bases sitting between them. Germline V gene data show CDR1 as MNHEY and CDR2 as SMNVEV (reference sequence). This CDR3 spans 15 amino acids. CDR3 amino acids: CASSLSLRLSNEQYF. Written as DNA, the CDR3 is TGTGCCAGCAGTTTATCGTTGCGGCTTTCGAACGAGCAGTACTTC.

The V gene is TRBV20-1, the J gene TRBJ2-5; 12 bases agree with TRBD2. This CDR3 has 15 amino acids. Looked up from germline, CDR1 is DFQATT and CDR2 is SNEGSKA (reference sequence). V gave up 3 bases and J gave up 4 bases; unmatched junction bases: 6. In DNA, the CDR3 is TGCAGTGCTAGTAGTCTAGCGGGAGGGCTAGAGACCCAGTACTTC. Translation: CSASSLAGGLETQYF.

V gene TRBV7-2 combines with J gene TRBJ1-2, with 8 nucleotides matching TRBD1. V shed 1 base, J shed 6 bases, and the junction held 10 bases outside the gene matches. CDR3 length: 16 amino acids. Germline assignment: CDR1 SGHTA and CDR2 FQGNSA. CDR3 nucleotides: TGTGCCAGCAGCTTAGACTACTGGACAGGGAGGGATGGCTACACCTTC. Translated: CASSLDYWTGRDGYTF.

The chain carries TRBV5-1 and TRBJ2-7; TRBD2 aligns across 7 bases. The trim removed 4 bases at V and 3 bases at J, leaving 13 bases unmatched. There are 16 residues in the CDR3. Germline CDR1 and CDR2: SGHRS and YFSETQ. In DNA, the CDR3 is TGCGCCAGCAGCCCAATCCCGCGGGAGCTAAACTACGAGCAGTACTTC. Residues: CASSPIPRELNYEQYF.

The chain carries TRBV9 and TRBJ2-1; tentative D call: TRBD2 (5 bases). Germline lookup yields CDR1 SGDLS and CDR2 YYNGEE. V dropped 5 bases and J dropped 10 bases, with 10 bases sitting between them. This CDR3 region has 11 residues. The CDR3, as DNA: TGTGCCAGCAGTAGCCCGGGGGAGCAGTTCTTC. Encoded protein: CASSSPGEQFF.